This TCR beta chain comes out of a study of cytomegalovirus exposure and HLA in healthy donors. Study as a whole: Within the Caucasian-associated ancestry cluster were around 81% of the roughly 430 genotyped donors. Study results and limitations: The Asian-associated ancestry cluster reportedly had fewer N-insertions than the roughly 720-donor mean in a later analysis. Three CMV-associated chains were confirmed in vitro to be specific for CMV antigens. Rarity characterized most TCR sequences, yet some public TCRs appeared in many donors.

There are 15 residues in the CDR3. The germline gives CDR1 SGHRS, CDR2 YFSETQ. V was clipped by 2 bases and J by 6 bases, with 14 bases between them. About this clone itself: Its target is unknown.

13 Jbeta primers and 60 Vbeta primers were used for the PCR. Profiling relied on immunoSEQ multiplex PCR, and the TCRdb table lists in-frame clones only, not all of them. Among approximately 74,000 clones listed, 60% to 70% were seen once. Sequencing used PBMCs. This chain uses TRBV5-1 with TRBJ2-2, with D possibly being TRBD1 (5 bases). This clonotype was sampled from a man younger than 40 in good health and CMV-seropositive. CDR3 amino acids: CASSFGHLLAGELFF. Here the CDR3 DNA reads TGCGCCAGCAGCTTCGGACACCTTTTGGCCGGGGAGCTGTTTTTT.